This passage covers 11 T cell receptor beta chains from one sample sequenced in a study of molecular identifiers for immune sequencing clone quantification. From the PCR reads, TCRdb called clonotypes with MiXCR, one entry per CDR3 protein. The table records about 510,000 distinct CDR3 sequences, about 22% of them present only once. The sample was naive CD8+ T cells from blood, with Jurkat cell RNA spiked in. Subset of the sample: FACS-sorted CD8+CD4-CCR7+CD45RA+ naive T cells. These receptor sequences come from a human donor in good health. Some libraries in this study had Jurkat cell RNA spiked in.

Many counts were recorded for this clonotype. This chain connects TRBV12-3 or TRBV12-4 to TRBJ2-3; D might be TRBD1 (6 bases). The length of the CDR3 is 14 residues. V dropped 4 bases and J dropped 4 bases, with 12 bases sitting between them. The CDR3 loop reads CASSWSQGSDTQYF. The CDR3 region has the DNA TGTGCCAGCAGTTGGTCACAGGGCTCAGATACGCAGTATTTT.

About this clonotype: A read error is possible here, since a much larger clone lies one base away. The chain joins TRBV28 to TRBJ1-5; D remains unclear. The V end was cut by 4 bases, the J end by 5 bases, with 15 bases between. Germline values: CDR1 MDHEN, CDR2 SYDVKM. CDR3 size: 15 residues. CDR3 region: CASSWAITPHQPQHF. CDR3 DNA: TGTGCCAGCAGTTGGGCCATTACCCCCCATCAGCCCCAGCATTTT. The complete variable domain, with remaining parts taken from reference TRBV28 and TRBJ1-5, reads DVKVTQSSRYLVKRTGEKVFLECVQDMDHENMFWYRQDPGLGLRLIYFSYDVKMKEKGDIPEGYSVSREKKERFSLILESASTNQTSMYLCASSWAITPHQPQHFGDGTRLSIL.

The CDR3 loop reads CASSYRGAHYEQYF. DNA for the CDR3: TGTGCCAGCAGTTACCGGGGGGCCCACTACGAGCAGTACTTC. This rearrangement joins TRBV6-5 to TRBJ2-7; perhaps TRBD2 as D (7 bases). Per germline, CDR1 MNHEY and CDR2 SVGAGI. V gave up 2 bases and J gave up 3 bases, with 11 bases separating them. The CDR3 consists of 14 residues.

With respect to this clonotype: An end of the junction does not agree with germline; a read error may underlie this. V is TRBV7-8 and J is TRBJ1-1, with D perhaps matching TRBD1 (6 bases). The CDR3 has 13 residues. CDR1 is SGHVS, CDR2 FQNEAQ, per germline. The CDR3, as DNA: TGTGCCAGCACCCCAGGGGAGAGCACTGAAGCTTCCTTT. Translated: CASTPGESTEASF.

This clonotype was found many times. The CDR3: CASSQGTGPLYGYTF. CDR3 nucleotide sequence: TGCGCCAGCAGCCAAGGGACAGGGCCGCTGTATGGCTACACCTTC. The chain combines TRBV4-3 with TRBJ1-2; 8 bases align to TRBD1. The ends lost 1 base at V and 5 bases at J; junction bases unmatched: 6. This CDR3 contains 15 residues. The germline V gene encodes CDR1 LGHNA and CDR2 YSLEER.

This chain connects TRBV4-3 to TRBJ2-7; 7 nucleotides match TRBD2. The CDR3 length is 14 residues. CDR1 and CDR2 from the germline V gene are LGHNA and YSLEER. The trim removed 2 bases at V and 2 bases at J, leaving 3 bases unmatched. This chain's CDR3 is CASSQNGLAYEQYF. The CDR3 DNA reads TGCGCCAGCAGCCAAAATGGACTAGCCTACGAGCAGTACTTC.

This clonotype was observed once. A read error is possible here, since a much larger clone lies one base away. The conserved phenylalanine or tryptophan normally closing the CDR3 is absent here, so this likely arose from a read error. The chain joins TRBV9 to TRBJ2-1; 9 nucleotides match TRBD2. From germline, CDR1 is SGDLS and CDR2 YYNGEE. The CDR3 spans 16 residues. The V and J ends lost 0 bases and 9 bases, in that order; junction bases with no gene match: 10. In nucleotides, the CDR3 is TGTGCCAGCAGCGTAGCTACTCTAGCGGGAATCGGTGAGCAGTTCCTC. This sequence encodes CASSVATLAGIGEQFL.

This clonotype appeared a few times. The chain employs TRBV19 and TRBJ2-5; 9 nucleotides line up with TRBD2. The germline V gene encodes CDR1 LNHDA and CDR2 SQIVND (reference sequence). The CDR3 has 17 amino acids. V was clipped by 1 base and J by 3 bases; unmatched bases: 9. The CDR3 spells CASSIGGVAGEKETQYF. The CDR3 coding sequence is TGTGCCAGTAGTATAGGGGGGGTAGCGGGGGAGAAAGAGACCCAGTACTTC.

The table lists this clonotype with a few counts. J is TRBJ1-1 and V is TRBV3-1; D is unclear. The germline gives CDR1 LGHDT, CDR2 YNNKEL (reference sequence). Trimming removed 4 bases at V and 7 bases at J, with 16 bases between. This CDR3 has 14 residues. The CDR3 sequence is CASSPPRIGNEAFF. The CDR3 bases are TGTGCCAGCAGCCCACCACGGATAGGAAATGAAGCTTTCTTT.

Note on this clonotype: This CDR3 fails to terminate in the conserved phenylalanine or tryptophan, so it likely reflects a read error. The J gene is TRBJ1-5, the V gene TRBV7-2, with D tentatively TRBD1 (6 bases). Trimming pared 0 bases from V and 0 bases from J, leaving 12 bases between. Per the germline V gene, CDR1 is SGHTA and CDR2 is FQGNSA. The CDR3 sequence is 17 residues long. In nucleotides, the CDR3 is TGTGCCAGCAGCTTAGCTTGGACAGCCTATAGCAATCAGCCCCAGCATCTT. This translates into CASSLAWTAYSNQPQHL.

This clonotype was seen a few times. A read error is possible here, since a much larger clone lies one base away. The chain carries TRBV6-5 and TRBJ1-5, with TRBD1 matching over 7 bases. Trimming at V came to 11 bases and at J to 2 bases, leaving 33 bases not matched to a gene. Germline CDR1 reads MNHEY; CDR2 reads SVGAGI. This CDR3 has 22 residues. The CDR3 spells CAGPGELAIGQAGKGGNQPQHF. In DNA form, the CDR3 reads TGTGCCGGCCCCGGTGAGTTGGCCATCGGACAGGCGGGCAAAGGGGGCAATCAGCCCCAGCATTTT.